This T cell receptor beta chain was sequenced for a study of T cell repertoires in cytomegalovirus infection. On the study more broadly: Indications of both CMV infection and matching HLA type were provided by public TCR beta signatures. Overall study results and limits: Accumulated public TCR beta family frequency recognized individuals carrying CMV together with the relevant HLA.

CDR3 length equals 15 residues. V was pared by 3 bases and J by 3 bases, with 12 bases between. Germline loops: CDR1 SGHTA, CDR2 FQGNSA. This clonotype has more than one count but fewer than ten. The antigen remains unidentified. From the reads, TCRdb called clonotypes with MiXCR, one entry per CDR3 protein. Here the sample spans some 680,000 distinct CDR3 sequences, 35% to 40% being singletons. This receptor was taken from a human donor in good health (CMV status not recorded). Some clones in this sample may be carry-over from other donors' samples. The specimen was PBMCs. The chain joins TRBV7-2 to TRBJ2-1; D gene ambiguous. The CDR3 DNA reads as TGTGCCAGCAGCTTCGGGCGGATTGACTACAATGAGCAGTTCTTC. Protein product: CASSFGRIDYNEQFF.